This TCR beta chain was documented in a study of TIL therapy for anti-PD-1-resistant metastatic lung cancer (dated by TCRdb to the early 2020s). Describing the broader study: A median age of roughly 55 years (range roughly 35-75) and a median tumor PD-L1 proportion score of roughly 5.4% were recorded among enrolled patients. Tumor and peripheral blood T cell receptor beta sequencing was used to track clonotypes across tumor, expanded TIL product and serial blood samples. Across the cohort, whole-exome sequencing showed a median non-synonymous tumor mutation burden of around 1.4 mutations per megabase. The cohort was composed predominantly of lung adenocarcinoma, with several EGFR-mutant and two ALK-rearranged tumors included, and half of patients were identified as current or former smokers. What the study reported, not specific to this receptor: The cohort was highly selected, including more treatment-naive, never-smoker and oncogene-addicted patients than is typical, which limits generalizability. The study protocol defined all tumor marker inferences as exploratory. High clonal turnover was observed in TIL culture, with many enriched product clones not detected in the baseline tumor, which suggested clonal contraction rather than faithful expansion. Higher clonality and lower diversity were observed in expanded TIL cultures than in baseline intratumoral T cells (median clonality approximately 6.4% vs 31%, p < 0.0001).

Using bias-controlled multiplex PCR with the immunoSEQ v3 hsTCRB kit, the TCR beta CDR3 regions were amplified from genomic DNA. TCR libraries were sequenced on an Illumina NextSeq 500 to approximately 2 million read pairs for survey level or 5-6 million for deep level. The authors' pipeline ran thus. Clonality was reported by immunoSEQ Analyzer software, which also assigned V, D and J genes and filtered out non-productive sequences. Repertoires were compared by productive Simpson clonality and by the Morisita overlap index of productive TRB rearrangements between infused TIL and blood. The clones in this table, taken by TCRdb from immuneACCESS, are in-frame only. Not every clone is retained; where verified, under half of the shortfall comes from an unresolved V gene, and the cause of the rest is unknown. The V and J calls and clone size come from that table; D and trimming were worked out from the DNA. Counted in this sample were around 26,000 clones; 63% of them appeared once. About 16% of the sample comes from the top ten.

From the cysteine up to the phenylalanine, the CDR3 has a length of 13 residues. The only DNA kept is the CDR3, 39 bases in frame from the first base. V loses 2 bases, J loses 8 bases, and the germline ends lie 10 bases apart. As encoded in the germline V gene, CDR1 is KGHSH while CDR2 is LQKENI. The sample's time point label, decoded: pre-treatment sample, taken before nivolumab and TIL therapy. Excised metastases, mostly pleural nodules or supraclavicular lymph nodes, were used as baseline tumor samples and were taken from the same resection from which TIL were grown. Tumors were harvested before any PD-1/PD-L1 blockade; patients then received nivolumab, and those progressing received lymphodepletion, expanded TIL infusion and IL-2. Adults with stage 4 NSCLC were enrolled from late 2017 to early 2020 in a dual-center phase I trial. Samples came from a single-arm, open-label phase I trial of tumor-infiltrating lymphocyte therapy with nivolumab in advanced non-small cell lung cancer. Parts of each resected tumor were snap-frozen in liquid nitrogen and kept at -80 degrees C. Using laser-capture macrodissection, tumor regions of interest were selected on H&E sections, then pulverized into approximately 15 mg aliquots and extracted using Qiagen Allprep kits.

As for this clone: This clone's antigen is unknown. There are no base qualities to consult, and no much larger clone falls within one base.

The sample in question was tumor tissue, obtained at baseline. The chain joins TRBV18 to TRBJ2-1; TRBD2 might be the D gene, on 6 matching bases. The receptor was derived from a woman aged 30 to 85 with non-small cell lung cancer. In nucleotides, the sequence is TGTGCCAGCTCACCAGGCGGGGCCCATGAGCAGTTCTTC. Translated, this gives CASSPGGAHEQFF.